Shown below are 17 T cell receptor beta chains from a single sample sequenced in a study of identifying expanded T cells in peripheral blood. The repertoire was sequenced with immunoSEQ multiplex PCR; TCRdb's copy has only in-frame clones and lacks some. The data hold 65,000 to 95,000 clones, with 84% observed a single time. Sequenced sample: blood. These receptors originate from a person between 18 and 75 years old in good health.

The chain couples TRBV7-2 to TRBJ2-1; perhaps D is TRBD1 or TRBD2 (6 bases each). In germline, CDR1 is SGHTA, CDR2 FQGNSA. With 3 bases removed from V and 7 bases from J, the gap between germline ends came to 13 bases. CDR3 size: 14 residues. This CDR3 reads CASSLVSGANEQFF. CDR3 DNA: TGTGCCAGCAGCTTGGTTTCGGGGGCAAATGAGCAGTTCTTC.

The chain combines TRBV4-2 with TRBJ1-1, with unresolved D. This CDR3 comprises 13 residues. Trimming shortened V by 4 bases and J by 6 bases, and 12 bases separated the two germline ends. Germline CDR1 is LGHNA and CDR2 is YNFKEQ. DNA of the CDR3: TGTGCCAGCAGCCTGGGAGGAGTCGCTGAAGCTTTCTTT. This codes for CASSLGGVAEAFF.

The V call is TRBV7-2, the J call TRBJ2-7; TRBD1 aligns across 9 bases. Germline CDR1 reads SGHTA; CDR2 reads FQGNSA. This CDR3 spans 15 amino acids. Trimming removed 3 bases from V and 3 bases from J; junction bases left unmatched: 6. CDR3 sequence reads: CASSFTGTGNYEQYF. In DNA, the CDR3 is TGTGCCAGCAGCTTCACCGGGACAGGGAACTACGAGCAGTACTTC. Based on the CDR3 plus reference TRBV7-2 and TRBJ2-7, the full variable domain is GAGVSQSPSNKVTEKGKDVELRCDPISGHTALYWYRQSLGQGLEFLIYFQGNSAPDKSGLPSDRFSAERTGGSVSTLTIQRTQQEDSAVYLCASSFTGTGNYEQYFGPGTRLTVT.

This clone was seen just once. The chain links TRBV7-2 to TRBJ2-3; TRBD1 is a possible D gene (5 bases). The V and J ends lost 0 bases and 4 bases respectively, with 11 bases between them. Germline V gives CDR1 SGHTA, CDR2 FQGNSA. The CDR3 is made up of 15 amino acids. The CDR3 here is CASSLAGPIPDTQYF. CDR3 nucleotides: TGTGCCAGCAGCTTAGCGGGGCCAATACCAGATACGCAGTATTTT.

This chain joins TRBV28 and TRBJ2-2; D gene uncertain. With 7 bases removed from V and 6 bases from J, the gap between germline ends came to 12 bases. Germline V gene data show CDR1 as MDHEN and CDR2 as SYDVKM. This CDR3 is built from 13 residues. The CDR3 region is CASTGFYAGELFF. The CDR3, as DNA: TGTGCCAGCACGGGCTTCTACGCCGGGGAGCTGTTTTTT.

CDR3 sequence reads: CASSLAWGRWPSYEQYF. The CDR3 DNA reads as TGTGCCAGCAGCTTAGCTTGGGGGCGGTGGCCCTCCTACGAGCAGTACTTC. The V gene is TRBV7-2, the J gene TRBJ2-7; a weak D match, TRBD1 (6 bases). With 0 bases removed from V and 0 bases from J, the gap between germline ends came to 15 bases. The germline gives CDR1 SGHTA, CDR2 FQGNSA. The CDR3 extends over 17 amino acids.

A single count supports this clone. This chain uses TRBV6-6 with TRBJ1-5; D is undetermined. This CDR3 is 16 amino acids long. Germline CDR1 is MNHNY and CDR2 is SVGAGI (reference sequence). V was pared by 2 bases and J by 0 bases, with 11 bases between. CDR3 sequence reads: CASSYDGDYSNQPQHF. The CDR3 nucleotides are TGTGCCAGCAGTTACGATGGAGACTATAGCAATCAGCCCCAGCATTTT.

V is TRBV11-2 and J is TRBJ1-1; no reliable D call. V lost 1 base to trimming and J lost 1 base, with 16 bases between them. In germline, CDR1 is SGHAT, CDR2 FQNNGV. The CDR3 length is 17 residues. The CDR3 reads CASSLVPGANPNTEAFF. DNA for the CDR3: TGTGCCAGCAGCTTAGTTCCCGGAGCAAACCCGAACACTGAAGCTTTCTTT.

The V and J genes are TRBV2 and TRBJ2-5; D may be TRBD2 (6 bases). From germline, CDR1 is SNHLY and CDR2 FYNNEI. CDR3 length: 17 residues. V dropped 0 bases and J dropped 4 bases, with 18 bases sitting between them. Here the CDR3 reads CASSEAMGGARIETQYF. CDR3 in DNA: TGTGCCAGCAGTGAAGCTATGGGGGGAGCGAGGATAGAGACCCAGTACTTC.

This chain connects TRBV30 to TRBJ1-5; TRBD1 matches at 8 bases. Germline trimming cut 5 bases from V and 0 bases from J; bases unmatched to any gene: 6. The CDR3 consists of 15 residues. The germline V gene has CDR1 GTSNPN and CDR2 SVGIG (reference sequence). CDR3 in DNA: TGTGCCTGGGACGGGACAGGCTATAGCAATCAGCCCCAGCATTTT. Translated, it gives CAWDGTGYSNQPQHF.

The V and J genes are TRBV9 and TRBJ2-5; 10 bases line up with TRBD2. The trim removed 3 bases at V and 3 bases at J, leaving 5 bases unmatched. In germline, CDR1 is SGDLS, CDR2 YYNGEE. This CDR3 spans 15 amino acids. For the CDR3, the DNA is TGTGCCAGCAGCGGAAGCGGGAGGGCCAAAGAGACCCAGTACTTC. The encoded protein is CASSGSGRAKETQYF.

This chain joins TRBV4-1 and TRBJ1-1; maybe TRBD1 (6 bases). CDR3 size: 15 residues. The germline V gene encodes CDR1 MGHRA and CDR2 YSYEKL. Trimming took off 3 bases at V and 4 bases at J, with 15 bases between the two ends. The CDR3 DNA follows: TGCGCCAGCAGCCATCCAACCAGGGGTCTCACTGAAGCTTTCTTT. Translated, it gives CASSHPTRGLTEAFF.

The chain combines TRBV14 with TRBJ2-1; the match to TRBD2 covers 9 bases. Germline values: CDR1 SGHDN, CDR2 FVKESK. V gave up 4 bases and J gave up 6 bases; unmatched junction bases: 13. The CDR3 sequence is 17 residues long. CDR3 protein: CASSPPYGSGRRNEQFF. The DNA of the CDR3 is TGTGCCAGCAGCCCCCCTTATGGTAGCGGGAGACGCAATGAGCAGTTCTTC.

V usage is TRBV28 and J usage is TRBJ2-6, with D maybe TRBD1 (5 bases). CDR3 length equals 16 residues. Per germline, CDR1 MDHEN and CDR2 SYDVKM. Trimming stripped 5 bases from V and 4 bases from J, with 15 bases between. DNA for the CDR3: TGTGCCAGCAGTCCCCCCAGGGTAAAAGGGGCCAACGTCCTGACTTTC. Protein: CASSPPRVKGANVLTF.

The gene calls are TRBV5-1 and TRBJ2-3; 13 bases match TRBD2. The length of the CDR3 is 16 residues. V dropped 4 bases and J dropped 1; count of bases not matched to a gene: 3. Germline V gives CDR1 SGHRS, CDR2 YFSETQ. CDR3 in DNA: TGCGCCAGCAGCAATGGACTAGCGGGGGGCACAGATACGCAGTATTTT. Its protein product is CASSNGLAGGTDTQYF.

CDR3 region: CASSPTPTNYGYTF. In nucleotides, the CDR3 is TGTGCCAGCAGTCCCACTCCAACTAACTATGGCTACACCTTC. The rearrangement uses TRBV6-5 and TRBJ1-2; D unclear. CDR3 length equals 14 residues. From germline, CDR1 is MNHEY and CDR2 SVGAGI. V was cut by 5 bases and J by 0 bases, with 10 bases left in between.

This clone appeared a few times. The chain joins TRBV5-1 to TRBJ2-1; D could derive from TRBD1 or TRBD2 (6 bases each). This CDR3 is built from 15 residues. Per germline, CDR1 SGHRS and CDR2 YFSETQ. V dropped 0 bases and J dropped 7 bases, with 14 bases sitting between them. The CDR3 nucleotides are TGCGCCAGCAGCTTGGAGGGGCAGGGGAGGAATGAGCAGTTCTTC. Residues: CASSLEGQGRNEQFF.